The 17 T cell receptor beta chains listed next were all sequenced from one sample in a study of Ad26.COV2.S vaccination and SARS-CoV-2 variants. As for treatment: 19 received Ad26.COV2.S at low or high dose, single or two shots; roughly five received placebo; per-sample allocation not given. Sampling occurred on day 63 after the first vaccine or placebo injection. Measured with immunoSEQ multiplex PCR; TCRdb has only the in-frame clones, and not every one. The sample includes hundreds of thousands of clones, about 89% of them seen just once. Sequenced material: peripheral blood, taken in a trial of Ad26.COV2.S vaccine versus placebo. The receptors stem from a person between 18 and 59 years old who received the Ad26.COV2.S COVID-19 vaccine or a placebo.

The chain employs TRBV11-2 and TRBJ2-7, with TRBD2 matching over 8 bases. V shed 4 bases and J 5 bases; nucleotides not matched to a gene: 10. This CDR3 has 15 amino acids. CDR1 and CDR2 from the germline V gene are SGHAT and FQNNGV. The CDR3 nucleotides are TGTGCCAGCAGCTCGTTGAGCGGGAGTTCTCACGAGCAGTACTTC. This encodes CASSSLSGSSHEQYF.

The chain carries TRBV7-6 and TRBJ1-4, with D hard to call. The CDR3 spans 12 residues. CDR1 is SGHVS and CDR2 is FNYEAQ in the germline V gene. The V end lost 1 base, the J end lost 8 bases, and 5 bases lay between the germline ends. CDR3 in amino acids: CASSLVDEKLFF. The CDR3 DNA reads TGTGCCAGCAGCTTAGTAGACGAAAAACTGTTTTTT.

The chain uses TRBV30 and TRBJ2-1; TRBD2 matches at 8 bases. V gave up 2 bases and J gave up 8 bases; unmatched junction bases: 8. The V gene's germline CDR1 is GTSNPN and CDR2 SVGIG (reference sequence). This CDR3 has 14 residues. CDR3 amino acids: CAWSRASGLDEQFF. CDR3 in DNA: TGTGCCTGGAGTAGGGCTAGCGGGCTTGATGAGCAGTTCTTC.

The V gene is TRBV18, the J gene TRBJ2-5, with 7 bases lining up with TRBD1. Germline V gene lookup returns CDR1 KGHSH and CDR2 LQKENI. J lost 2 bases, V lost 1 base, and 10 bases had no gene match. This CDR3 has 17 residues. CDR3 protein: CASSPQRTGGGQETQYF. The CDR3 nucleotides read TGTGCCAGCTCACCACAGAGGACAGGTGGGGGACAAGAGACCCAGTACTTC.

Here the CDR3 DNA reads TGTGCCAGCACCATGGGACTAGTTATCGGTGAGCAGTTCTTC. It is translated as CASTMGLVIGEQFF. V and J are TRBV7-9 and TRBJ2-1, with 8 bases identical to TRBD2. The germline V gene encodes CDR1 SEHNR and CDR2 FQNEAQ (reference sequence). The V and J ends lost 7 bases and 9 bases, in that order; junction bases with no gene match: 11. The CDR3 has 14 amino acids.

This sequence joins TRBV27 and TRBJ2-5; 7 bases are a match to TRBD1. There are 14 residues in the CDR3. Unmatched junction bases numbered 6, after V lost 6 bases and J lost 2 bases. Germline CDR1 MNHEY, CDR2 SMNVEV (reference sequence). CDR3: CASRHRDRQETQYF. CDR3 DNA: TGTGCCAGCAGACACCGGGACAGACAAGAGACCCAGTACTTC.

The chain uses TRBV6-5 and TRBJ2-7; 11 bases are shared with TRBD1. The CDR3 runs 14 residues. The J segment lost 3 bases and the V segment lost 6 bases, leaving 4 bases of the junction unmatched. Germline V gene lookup returns CDR1 MNHEY and CDR2 SVGAGI. This CDR3 is CASSRDRGVYEQYF. CDR3 coding DNA: TGTGCCAGCAGCCGGGACAGGGGGGTCTACGAGCAGTACTTC.

The chain uses TRBV20-1 and TRBJ1-2, with 8 bases aligning to TRBD1. The CDR3 extends over 11 amino acids. CDR1 is DFQATT, CDR2 SNEGSKA, per germline (reference sequence). V gave up 6 bases and J gave up 8 bases; unmatched junction bases: 5. The CDR3 nucleotides read TGCAGTGCAACGGACAGGGAGGGCTACACCTTC. This translates into CSATDREGYTF.

The J gene is TRBJ1-6, the V gene TRBV5-6; tentatively, D is TRBD1 (5 bases). The V gene's germline CDR1 is SGHDT and CDR2 YYEEEE. The CDR3 is 14 residues long. Trimming pared 3 bases from V and 6 bases from J, leaving 10 bases between. CDR3 DNA: TGTGCCAGCAGCTCGGGGGTGGGTAATTCACCCCTCCACTTT. Its translation is CASSSGVGNSPLHF.

The V gene is TRBV5-1, the J gene TRBJ1-4; D is perhaps TRBD1 (6 bases). Trimming cost V 1 base and J 7 bases, with 14 bases left between them. Germline CDR1 SGHRS, CDR2 YFSETQ. The CDR3 length is 15 residues. In DNA form, the CDR3 reads TGCGCCAGCAGCTTGTCGGGGGGCGATAGTGAAAAACTGTTTTTT. Amino acids: CASSLSGGDSEKLFF.

This chain uses TRBV7-2 with TRBJ2-7; the match to TRBD2 covers 10 bases. The CDR3 has 14 residues. Losses at the gene ends were 5 bases for V and 3 bases for J; bases not matched to a gene: 4. Germline CDR1 and CDR2: SGHTA and FQGNSA. The CDR3 sequence: CASSLRLAGYEQYF. The CDR3 nucleotides read TGTGCCAGCAGCCTTCGACTAGCGGGCTACGAGCAGTACTTC.

The V and J genes are TRBV27 and TRBJ1-2; 12 nucleotides match TRBD1. Trimming at V came to 5 bases and at J to 4 bases, leaving 8 bases not matched to a gene. CDR1 and CDR2 (germline): MNHEY, SMNVEV (reference sequence). The CDR3 totals 16 residues. The CDR3 region has the DNA TGTGCCAGCAGTCAATCGGGACAGGGGGCGGGCTATGGCTACACCTTC. Translated, it gives CASSQSGQGAGYGYTF.

The chain couples TRBV14 to TRBJ2-1, with 16 bases fitting TRBD2. Germline V gives CDR1 SGHDN, CDR2 FVKESK. V dropped 5 bases and J dropped 9; count of bases not matched to a gene: 7. CDR3 length: 16 amino acids. This CDR3 is CASSAGTSGGAVEQFF. The CDR3 coding sequence is TGTGCCAGCAGCGCTGGGACTAGCGGGGGGGCCGTTGAGCAGTTCTTC.

CDR3 in amino acids: CASSLAAGGGTDTQYF. In nucleotides, the CDR3 is TGTGCCAGCAGCTTGGCCGCCGGGGGAGGCACAGATACGCAGTATTTT. The chain has TRBV5-4 and TRBJ2-3, with D possibly matching TRBD2 (6 bases). The CDR3 spans 16 residues. The V and J ends lost 0 bases and 1 base respectively, with 12 bases between them. Germline loops: CDR1 SGHNT, CDR2 YYREEE (reference sequence).

The J gene is TRBJ2-6, the V gene TRBV2, with a tentative D call TRBD2 (6 bases). Germline loops: CDR1 SNHLY, CDR2 FYNNEI. V was cut by 4 bases and J by 2 bases, with 18 bases left in between. The CDR3 has 18 residues. CDR3 amino acids: CASSAPPGLHPGANVLTF. The DNA for the CDR3 is TGTGCCAGCAGTGCTCCTCCGGGACTTCACCCTGGGGCCAACGTCCTGACTTTC.

CDR3 DNA sequence: TGTGCCAGCAGCTTAGCGCTTGAGGGGGCGGGCGGGGAGCTGTTTTTT. Translated: CASSLALEGAGGELFF. The chain has TRBV7-2 and TRBJ2-2, with 7 bases identical to TRBD1. Germline V gives CDR1 SGHTA, CDR2 FQGNSA. The CDR3 extends over 16 amino acids. The V and J ends lost 0 bases and 7 bases, in that order; junction bases with no gene match: 8.

The chain recombines TRBV5-5 with TRBJ1-5, with TRBD1 matching 7 bases. Per germline, CDR1 SGHKS and CDR2 YYEKEE (reference sequence). The J segment lost 4 bases and the V segment lost 0 bases, leaving 4 bases of the junction unmatched. The CDR3 length is 15 residues. CDR3 amino acids: CASSLEGGWNQPQHF. Here the CDR3 DNA reads TGTGCCAGCAGCTTGGAAGGGGGCTGGAATCAGCCCCAGCATTTT.